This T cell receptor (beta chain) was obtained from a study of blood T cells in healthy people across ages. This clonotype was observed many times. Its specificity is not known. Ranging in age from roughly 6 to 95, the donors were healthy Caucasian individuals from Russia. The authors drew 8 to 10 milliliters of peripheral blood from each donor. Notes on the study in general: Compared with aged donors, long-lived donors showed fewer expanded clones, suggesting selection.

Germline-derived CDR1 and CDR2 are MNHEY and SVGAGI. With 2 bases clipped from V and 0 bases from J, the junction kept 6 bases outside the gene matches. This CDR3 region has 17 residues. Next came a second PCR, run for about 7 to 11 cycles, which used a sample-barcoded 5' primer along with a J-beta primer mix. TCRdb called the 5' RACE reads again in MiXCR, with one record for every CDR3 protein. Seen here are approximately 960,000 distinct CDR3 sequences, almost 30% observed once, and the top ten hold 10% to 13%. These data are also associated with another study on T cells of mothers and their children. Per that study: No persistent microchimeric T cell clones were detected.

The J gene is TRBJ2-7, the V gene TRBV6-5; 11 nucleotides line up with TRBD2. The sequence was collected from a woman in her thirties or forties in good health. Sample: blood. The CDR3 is CASSYTSGGPSSYEQYF. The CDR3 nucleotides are TGTGCCAGCAGTTACACTAGCGGGGGTCCTTCCTCCTACGAGCAGTACTTC.